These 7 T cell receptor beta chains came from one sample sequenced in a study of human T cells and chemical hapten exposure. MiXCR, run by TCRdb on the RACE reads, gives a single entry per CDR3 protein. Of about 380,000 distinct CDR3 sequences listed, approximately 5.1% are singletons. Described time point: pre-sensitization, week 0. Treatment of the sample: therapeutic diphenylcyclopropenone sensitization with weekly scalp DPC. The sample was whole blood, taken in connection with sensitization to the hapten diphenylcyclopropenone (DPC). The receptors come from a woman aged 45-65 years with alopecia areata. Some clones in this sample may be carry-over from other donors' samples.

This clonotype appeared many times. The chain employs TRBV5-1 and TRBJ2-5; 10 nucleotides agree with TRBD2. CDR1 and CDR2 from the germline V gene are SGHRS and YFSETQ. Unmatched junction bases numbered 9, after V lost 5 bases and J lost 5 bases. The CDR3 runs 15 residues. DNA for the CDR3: TGCGCCAGCAGTGGAGCGGGGGGGCCCGAGGAGACCCAGTACTTC. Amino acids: CASSGAGGPEETQYF. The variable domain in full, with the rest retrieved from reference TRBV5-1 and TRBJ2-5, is KAGVTQTPRYLIKTRGQQVTLSCSPISGHRSVSWYQQTPGQGLQFLFEYFSETQRNKGNFPGRFSGRQFSNSRSEMNVSTLELGDSALYLCASSGAGGPEETQYFGPGTRLLVL.

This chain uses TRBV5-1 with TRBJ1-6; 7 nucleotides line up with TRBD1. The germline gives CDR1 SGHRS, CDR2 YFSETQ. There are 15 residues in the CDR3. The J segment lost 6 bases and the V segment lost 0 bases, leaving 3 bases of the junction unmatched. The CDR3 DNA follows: TGCGCCAGCAGCTTGGAAGGGACAGCTAATTCACCCCTCCACTTT. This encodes CASSLEGTANSPLHF.

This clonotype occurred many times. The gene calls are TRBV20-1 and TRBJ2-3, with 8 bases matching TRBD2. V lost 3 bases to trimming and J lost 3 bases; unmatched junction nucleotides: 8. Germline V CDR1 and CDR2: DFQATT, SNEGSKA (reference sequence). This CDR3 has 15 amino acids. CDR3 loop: CSARAGTRSTDTQYF. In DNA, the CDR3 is TGCAGTGCTAGGGCCGGGACTAGATCGACAGATACGCAGTATTTT.

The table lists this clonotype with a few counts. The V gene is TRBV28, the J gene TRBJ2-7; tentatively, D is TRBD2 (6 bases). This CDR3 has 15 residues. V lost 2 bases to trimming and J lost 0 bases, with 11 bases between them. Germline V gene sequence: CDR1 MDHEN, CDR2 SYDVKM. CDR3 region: CASSLSPGSSYEQYF. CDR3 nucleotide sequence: TGTGCCAGCAGTTTAAGCCCCGGGAGCTCCTACGAGCAGTACTTC.

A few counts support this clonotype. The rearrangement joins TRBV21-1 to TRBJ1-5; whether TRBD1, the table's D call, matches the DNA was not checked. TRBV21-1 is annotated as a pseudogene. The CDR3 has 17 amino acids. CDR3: CASSKRGQGMVGQPQHF. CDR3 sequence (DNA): TGTGCCAGCAGCAAAAGGGGACAGGGGATGGTCGGACAGCCCCAGCATTTT.

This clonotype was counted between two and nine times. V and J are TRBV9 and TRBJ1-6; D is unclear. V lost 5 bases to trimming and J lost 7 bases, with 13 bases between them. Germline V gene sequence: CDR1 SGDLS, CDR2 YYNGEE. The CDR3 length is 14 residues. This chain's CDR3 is CASSTGAANSPLHF. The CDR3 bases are TGTGCCAGCAGTACCGGCGCGGCGAATTCACCCCTCCACTTT. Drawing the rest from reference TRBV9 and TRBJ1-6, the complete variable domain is DSGVTQTPKHLITATGQRVTLRCSPRSGDLSVYWYQQSLDQGLQFLIQYYNGEERAKGNILERFSAQQFPDLHSELNLSSLELGDSALYFCASSTGAANSPLHFGNGTRLTVT.

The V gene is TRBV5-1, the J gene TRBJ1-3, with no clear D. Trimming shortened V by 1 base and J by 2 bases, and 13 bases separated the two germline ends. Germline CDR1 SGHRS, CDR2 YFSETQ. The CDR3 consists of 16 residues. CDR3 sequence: CASSLSGRATGNTIYF. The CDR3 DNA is TGCGCCAGCAGCTTGAGTGGACGTGCAACTGGAAACACCATATATTTT.